The entry below describes one TCR beta chain. The entry originates in a study of technical replicates of blood from several donors. Using immunoSEQ multiplex PCR, the repertoire was profiled, and TCRdb retains in-frame clones only, with some absent. Of some 12,000 clones in the sample, almost 80% were seen once. The germline V gene encodes CDR1 LGHNA and CDR2 YNFKEQ. J was trimmed by 3 bases and V by 5 bases; bases with no gene match: 6. The CDR3 runs 14 residues. The gene calls are TRBV4-2 and TRBJ1-1, with 7 bases fitting TRBD1. The sequence came from a human donor in good health. The material sequenced was PBMCs. CDR3 DNA: TGTGCCAGCAGCTCGAAACAGGGGCACACTGAAGCTTTCTTT. Translation: CASSSKQGHTEAFF.